This TCR beta chain was retrieved from a study of blood T cell repertoires in COVID-19 (dated by TCRdb to about 2020). Turning to the overall study: Samples from collaborators originated in the United States, Italy and Spain and spanned both the acute and convalescent phases of COVID-19. The prospective study material was composed of cDNA or gDNA derived from T cells, B-cell-depleted T cells, or PBMCs. The dataset comprised deeply sampled blood TCRbeta repertoires from subjects exposed to, actively infected with, or recovered from COVID-19. The repertoires were released in a freely available public database meant as a resource for research on the immune response to SARS-CoV-2. The samples were drawn from two sources: the first 160 participants of the ongoing ImmuneRACE study, and 1,200 or so subjects contributed by 6 global collaborators. Sample metadata almost always included a de-identified subject ID, COVID-19 status, age in years and sex. HLA class I and class II types, where available, came from metadata supplied by the sample provider rather than from assay-based typing. On the study overall, not on this receptor specifically: Clinical and demographic metadata were provided uncurated, with the amount varying by source and participant.

Collaborating institutions collected whole blood in K2EDTA tubes following their own protocols. For TCRbeta analysis, collaborators shipped samples as frozen whole blood, isolated PBMCs, or DNA extracted from either of those sample types. As for this clone: Its antigen specificity is not known. Base-call qualities are not available, and no considerably larger clone is one nucleotide away.

TCRbeta CDR3 regions were amplified from genomic DNA by means of the immunoSEQ Assay, a bias-controlled multiplex PCR. Per the authors' processing: The number of nucleated cells in each sample was estimated from the amplification of reference gene primers within the assay. To quantify the absolute abundance of each unique TCRbeta CDR3 rearrangement, sequence reads were collapsed and filtered. For each sample, productive Simpson clonality was calculated by taking the square root of Simpson's diversity index across productive rearrangements. The source is immuneACCESS, and TCRdb retained only in-frame sequences with V and J called. Part of the clones is not carried over; for the studies checked, unresolved V genes explain less than half of this, and the remainder is unexplained. The V and J calls and clone size come from that table; D and trimming were worked out from the DNA. The sample table contains approximately 110,000 clones; only one count was recorded for about 85% of them. The ten biggest clones cover 2% to 2.5% of the sample.

The CDR3 runs 14 amino acids, cysteine and phenylalanine included. This entry keeps only the CDR3 DNA: 42 bases, framed from base 1. V drops 0 bases and J drops 6 bases, leaving 12 bases in between. Via the germline V gene, CDR1 is MNHEY and CDR2 SVGEGT. The specimen was peripheral blood. This receptor was obtained from a human donor in a cohort sampled during active COVID-19. The chain links TRBV6-2 or TRBV6-3 with TRBJ2-7; the best D guess is TRBD1, with 6 bases matching. The nucleotide sequence reads as follows: TGTGCCAGCAGTTACTCGCGGCTAGGGGGCGAGCAGTACTTC. The resulting protein is CASSYSRLGGEQYF.